This T cell receptor (beta chain) is drawn from a study of cytomegalovirus exposure and HLA in healthy donors. Notes on the study in general: Reports state that TCR beta sequences accurately predicted most subjects' HLA-A and HLA-B alleles. As was reported, the classifier diagnosed cytomegalovirus status with high specificity and sensitivity.

Germline V CDR1 and CDR2: MGHDK, SYGVNS. The CDR3 loop spans 14 amino acids. V was clipped by 4 bases and J by 9 bases, with 16 bases between them. This clone was seen only once. Its cognate antigen is unknown. It was with 60 Vbeta and 13 Jbeta primers that the PCR ran. Data came from immunoSEQ multiplex PCR; TCRdb stores just in-frame clones and leaves some out. The sample lists over 130,000 clones; just under 85% were seen once. The TCR sequence derives from a man aged 25-40 years in good health and CMV-seropositive. The chain combines TRBV25-1 with TRBJ2-1; D is unresolved. Specimen: PBMCs. CDR3: CASSGQVPFGEQFF. CDR3 coding DNA: TGTGCCAGCAGTGGGCAGGTCCCTTTCGGTGAGCAGTTCTTC.